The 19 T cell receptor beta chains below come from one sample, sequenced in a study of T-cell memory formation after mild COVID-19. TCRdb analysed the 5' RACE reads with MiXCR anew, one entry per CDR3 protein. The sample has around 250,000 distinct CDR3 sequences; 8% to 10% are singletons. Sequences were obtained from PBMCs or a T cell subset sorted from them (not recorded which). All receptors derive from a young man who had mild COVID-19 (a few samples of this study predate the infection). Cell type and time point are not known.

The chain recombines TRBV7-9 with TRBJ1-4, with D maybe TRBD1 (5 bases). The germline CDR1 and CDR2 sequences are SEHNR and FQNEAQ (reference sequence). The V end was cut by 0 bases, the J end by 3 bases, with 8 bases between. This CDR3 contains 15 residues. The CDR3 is CASSLAGGANEKLFF. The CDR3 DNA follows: TGTGCCAGCAGCTTAGCCGGGGGAGCTAATGAAAAACTGTTTTTT.

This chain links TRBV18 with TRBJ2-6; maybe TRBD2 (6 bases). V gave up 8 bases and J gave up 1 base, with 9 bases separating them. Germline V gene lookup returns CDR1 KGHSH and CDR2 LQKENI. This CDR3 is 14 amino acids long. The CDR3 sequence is CASLRESGANVLTF. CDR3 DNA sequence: TGTGCCAGCCTACGGGAGTCTGGGGCCAACGTCCTGACTTTC.

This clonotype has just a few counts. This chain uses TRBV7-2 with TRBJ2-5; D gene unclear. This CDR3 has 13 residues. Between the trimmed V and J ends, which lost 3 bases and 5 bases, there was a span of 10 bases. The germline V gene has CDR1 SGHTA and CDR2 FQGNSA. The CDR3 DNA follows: TGTGCCAGCAGCTTTGTCGGGTGGGAGACCCAGTACTTC. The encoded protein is CASSFVGWETQYF.

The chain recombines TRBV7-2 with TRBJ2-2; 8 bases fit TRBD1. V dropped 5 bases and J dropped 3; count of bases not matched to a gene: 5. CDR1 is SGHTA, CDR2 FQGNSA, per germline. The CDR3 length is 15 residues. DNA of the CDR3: TGTGCCAGCAGCCGTAACAGGGGGGACACCGGGGAGCTGTTTTTT. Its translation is CASSRNRGDTGELFF.

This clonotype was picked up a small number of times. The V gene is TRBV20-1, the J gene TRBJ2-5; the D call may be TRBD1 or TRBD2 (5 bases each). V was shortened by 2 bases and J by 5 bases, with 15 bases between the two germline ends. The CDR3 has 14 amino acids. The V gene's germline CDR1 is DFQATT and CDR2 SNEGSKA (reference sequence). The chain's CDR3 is CSARPPWGGETQYF. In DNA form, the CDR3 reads TGCAGTGCTAGACCCCCATGGGGCGGGGAGACCCAGTACTTC.

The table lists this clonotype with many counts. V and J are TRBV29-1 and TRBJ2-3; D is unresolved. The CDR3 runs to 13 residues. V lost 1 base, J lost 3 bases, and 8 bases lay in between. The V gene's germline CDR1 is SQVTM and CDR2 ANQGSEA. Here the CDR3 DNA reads TGCAGCGTTGAAGCCCGCTTTACAGATACGCAGTATTTT. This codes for CSVEARFTDTQYF.

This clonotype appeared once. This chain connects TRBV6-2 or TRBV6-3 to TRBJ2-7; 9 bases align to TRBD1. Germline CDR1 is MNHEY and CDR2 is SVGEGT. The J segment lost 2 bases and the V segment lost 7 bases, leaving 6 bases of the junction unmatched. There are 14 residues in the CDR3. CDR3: CASTNNRGPYEQYV. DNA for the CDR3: TGTGCCAGCACCAACAACAGGGGGCCCTACGAGCAGTACGTC.

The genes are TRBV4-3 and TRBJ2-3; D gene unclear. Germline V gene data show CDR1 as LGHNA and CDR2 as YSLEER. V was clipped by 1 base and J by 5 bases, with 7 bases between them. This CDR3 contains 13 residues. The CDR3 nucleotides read TGCGCCAGCAGCCAAGCATCTGGAGATACGCAGTATTTT. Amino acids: CASSQASGDTQYF.

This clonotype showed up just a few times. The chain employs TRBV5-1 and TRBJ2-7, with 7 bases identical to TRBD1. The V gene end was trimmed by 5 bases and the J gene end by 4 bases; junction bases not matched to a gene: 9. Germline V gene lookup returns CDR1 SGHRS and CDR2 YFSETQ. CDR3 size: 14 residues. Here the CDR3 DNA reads TGCGCCAGCAGTACAGGGGAAAGTAGTTACGAGCAGTACTTC. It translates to CASSTGESSYEQYF.

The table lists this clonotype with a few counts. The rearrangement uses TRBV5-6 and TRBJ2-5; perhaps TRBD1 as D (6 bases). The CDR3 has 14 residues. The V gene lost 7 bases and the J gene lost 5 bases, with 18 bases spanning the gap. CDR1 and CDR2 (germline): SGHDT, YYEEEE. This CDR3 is CASGGQGLYETQYF. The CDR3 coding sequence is TGTGCCAGCGGGGGACAAGGCCTTTACGAGACCCAGTACTTC.

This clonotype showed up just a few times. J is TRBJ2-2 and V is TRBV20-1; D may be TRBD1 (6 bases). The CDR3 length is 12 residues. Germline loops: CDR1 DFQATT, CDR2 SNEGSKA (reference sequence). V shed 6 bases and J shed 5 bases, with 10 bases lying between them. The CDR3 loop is CSAPGTTGELFF. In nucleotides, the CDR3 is TGCAGTGCGCCCGGGACAACCGGGGAGCTGTTTTTT.

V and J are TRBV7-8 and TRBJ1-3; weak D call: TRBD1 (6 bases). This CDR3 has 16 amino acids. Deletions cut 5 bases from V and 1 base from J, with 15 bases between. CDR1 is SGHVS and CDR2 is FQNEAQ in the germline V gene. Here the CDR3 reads CASSRTTGRSGNTIYF. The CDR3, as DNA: TGTGCCAGCAGCCGCACCACAGGGAGATCTGGAAACACCATATATTTT.

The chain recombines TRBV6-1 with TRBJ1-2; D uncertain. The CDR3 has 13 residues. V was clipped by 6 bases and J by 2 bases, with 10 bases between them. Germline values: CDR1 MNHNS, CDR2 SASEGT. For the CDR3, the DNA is TGTGCCAGCAGGGACGGCCAGAACTATGGCTACACCTTC. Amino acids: CASRDGQNYGYTF.

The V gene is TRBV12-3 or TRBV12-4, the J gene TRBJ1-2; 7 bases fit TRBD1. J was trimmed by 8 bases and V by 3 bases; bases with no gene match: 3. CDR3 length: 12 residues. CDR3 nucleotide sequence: TGTGCCAGCAGTTTTAGGGACAGAGGCTACACCTTC. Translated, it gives CASSFRDRGYTF.

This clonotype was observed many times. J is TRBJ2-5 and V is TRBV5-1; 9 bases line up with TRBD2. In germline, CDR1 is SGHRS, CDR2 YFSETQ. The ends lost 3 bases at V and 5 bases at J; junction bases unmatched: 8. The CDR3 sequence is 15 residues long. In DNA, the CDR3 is TGCGCCAGCAGCTCCTTAGCGGGGGCACCGGAGACCCAGTACTTC. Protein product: CASSSLAGAPETQYF.

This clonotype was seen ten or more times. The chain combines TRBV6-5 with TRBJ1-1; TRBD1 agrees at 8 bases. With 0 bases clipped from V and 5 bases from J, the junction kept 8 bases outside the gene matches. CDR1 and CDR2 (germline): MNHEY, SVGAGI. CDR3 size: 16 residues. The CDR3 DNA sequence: TGTGCCAGCAGTTACTCGGCAGGGGGCCAGGGAACTGAAGCTTTCTTT. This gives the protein CASSYSAGGQGTEAFF.

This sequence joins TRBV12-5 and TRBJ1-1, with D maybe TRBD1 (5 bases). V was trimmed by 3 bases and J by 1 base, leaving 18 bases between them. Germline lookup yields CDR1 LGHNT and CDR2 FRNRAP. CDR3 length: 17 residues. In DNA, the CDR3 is TGTGCTAGTGGTTTTCTGGTTAGGGGAGGAGGGAACACTGAAGCTTTCTTT. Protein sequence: CASGFLVRGGGNTEAFF.

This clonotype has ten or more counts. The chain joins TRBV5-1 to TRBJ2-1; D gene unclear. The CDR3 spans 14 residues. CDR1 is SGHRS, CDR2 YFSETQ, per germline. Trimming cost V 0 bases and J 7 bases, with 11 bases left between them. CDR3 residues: CASSLGAQVNEQFF. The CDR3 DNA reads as TGCGCCAGCAGCTTGGGGGCCCAGGTGAATGAGCAGTTCTTC.

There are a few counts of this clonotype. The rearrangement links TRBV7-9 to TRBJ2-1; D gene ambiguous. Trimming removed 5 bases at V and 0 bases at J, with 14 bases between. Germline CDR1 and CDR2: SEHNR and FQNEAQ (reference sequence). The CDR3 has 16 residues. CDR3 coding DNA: TGTGCCAGCAGCCCGCACCAGATGAGCTCCTACAATGAGCAGTTCTTC. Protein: CASSPHQMSSYNEQFF.